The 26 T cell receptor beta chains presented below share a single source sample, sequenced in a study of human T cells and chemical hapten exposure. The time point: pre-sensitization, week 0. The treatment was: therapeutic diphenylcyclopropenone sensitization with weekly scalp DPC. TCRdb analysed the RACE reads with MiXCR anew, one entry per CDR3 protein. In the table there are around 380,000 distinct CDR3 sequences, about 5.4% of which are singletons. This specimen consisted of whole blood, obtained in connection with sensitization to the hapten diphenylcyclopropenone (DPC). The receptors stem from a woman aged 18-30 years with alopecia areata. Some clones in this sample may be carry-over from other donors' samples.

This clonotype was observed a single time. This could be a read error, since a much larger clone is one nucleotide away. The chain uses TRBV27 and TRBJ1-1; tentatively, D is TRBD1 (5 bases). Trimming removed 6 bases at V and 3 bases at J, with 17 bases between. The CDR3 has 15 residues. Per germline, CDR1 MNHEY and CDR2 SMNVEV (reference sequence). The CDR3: CASSLYKGLDTEAFF. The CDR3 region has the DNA TGTGCCAGCAGCCTTTACAAGGGGCTAGACACTGAAGCTTTCTTT.

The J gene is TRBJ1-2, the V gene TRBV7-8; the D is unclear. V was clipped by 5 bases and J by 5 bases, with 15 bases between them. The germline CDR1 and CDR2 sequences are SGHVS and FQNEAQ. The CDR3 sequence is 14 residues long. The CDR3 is CASSQATPGYGYTF. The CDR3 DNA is TGTGCCAGCAGCCAAGCTACACCGGGTTATGGCTACACCTTC.

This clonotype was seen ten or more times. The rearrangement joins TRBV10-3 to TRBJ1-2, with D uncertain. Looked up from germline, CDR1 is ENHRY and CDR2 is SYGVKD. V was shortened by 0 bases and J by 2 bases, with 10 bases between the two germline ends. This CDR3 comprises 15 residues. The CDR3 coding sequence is TGTGCCATCAGTGAGTCTGCCACAGACAACTATGGCTACACCTTC. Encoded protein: CAISESATDNYGYTF.

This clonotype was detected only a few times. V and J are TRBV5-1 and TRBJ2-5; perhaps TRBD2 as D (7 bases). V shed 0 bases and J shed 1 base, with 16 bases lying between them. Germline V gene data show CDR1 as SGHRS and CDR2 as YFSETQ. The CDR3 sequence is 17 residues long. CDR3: CASSLEGGGGLQETQYF. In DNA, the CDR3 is TGCGCCAGCAGCTTGGAGGGCGGCGGGGGCCTCCAAGAGACCCAGTACTTC.

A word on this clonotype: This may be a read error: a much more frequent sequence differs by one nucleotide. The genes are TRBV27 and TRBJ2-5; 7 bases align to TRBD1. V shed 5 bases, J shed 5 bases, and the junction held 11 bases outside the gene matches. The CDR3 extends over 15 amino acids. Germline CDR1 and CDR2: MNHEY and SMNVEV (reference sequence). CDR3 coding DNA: TGTGCCAGCAGTGACGGACAGGCCTCGTGGGAGACCCAGTACTTC. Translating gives CASSDGQASWETQYF.

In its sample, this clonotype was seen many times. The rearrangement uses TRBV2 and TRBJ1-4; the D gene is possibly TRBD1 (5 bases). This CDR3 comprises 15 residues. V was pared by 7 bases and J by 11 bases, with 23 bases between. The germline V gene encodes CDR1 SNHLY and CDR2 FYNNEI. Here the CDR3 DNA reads TGTGCCAGCAAGCTAGATACAGGAGCCTTTAGGAAACTGTTTTTT. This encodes CASKLDTGAFRKLFF. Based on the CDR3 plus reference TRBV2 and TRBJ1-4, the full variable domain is EPEVTQTPSHQVTQMGQEVILRCVPISNHLYFYWYRQILGQKVEFLVSFYNNEISEKSEIFDDQFSVERPDGSNFTLKIRSTKLEDSAMYFCASKLDTGAFRKLFFGSGTQLSVL.

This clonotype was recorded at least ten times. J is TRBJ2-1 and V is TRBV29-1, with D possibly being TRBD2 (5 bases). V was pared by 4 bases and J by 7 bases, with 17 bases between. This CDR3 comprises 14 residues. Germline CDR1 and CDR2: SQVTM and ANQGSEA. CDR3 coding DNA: TGCAGCGTTGGGACTTCATATCTGAGGAATGAGCAGTTCTTC. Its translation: CSVGTSYLRNEQFF.

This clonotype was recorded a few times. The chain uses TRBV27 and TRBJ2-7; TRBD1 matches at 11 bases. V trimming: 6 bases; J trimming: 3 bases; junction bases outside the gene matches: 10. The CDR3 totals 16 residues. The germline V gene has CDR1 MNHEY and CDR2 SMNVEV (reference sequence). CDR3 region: CASSLPGTGGVYEQYF. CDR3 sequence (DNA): TGTGCCAGCAGCCTACCCGGGACAGGGGGTGTCTACGAGCAGTACTTC.

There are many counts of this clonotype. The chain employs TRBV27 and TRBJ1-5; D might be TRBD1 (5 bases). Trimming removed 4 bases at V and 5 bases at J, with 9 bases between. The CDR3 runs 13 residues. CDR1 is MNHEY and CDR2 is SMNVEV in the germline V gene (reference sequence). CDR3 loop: CASSSDRYQPQHF. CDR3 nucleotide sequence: TGTGCCAGCAGTTCCGACAGATATCAGCCCCAGCATTTT.

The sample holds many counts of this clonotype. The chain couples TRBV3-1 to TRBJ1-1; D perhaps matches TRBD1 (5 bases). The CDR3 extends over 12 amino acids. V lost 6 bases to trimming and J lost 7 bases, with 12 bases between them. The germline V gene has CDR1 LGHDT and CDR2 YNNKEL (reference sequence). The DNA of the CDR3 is TGTGCCAGCAGTCAAAAGGGGATTGAAGCTTTCTTT. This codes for CASSQKGIEAFF.

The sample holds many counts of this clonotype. CDR3 nucleotide sequence: TGTGCCAGCTCACCCCCCGGACAGGGAGGCGAGCAGTACTTC. Protein: CASSPPGQGGEQYF. The chain links TRBV18 to TRBJ2-7, with TRBD1 matching 8 bases. The CDR3 runs to 14 residues. Germline V lookup: CDR1 KGHSH, CDR2 LQKENI. V was pared by 3 bases and J by 6 bases, with 7 bases of the junction left unmatched.

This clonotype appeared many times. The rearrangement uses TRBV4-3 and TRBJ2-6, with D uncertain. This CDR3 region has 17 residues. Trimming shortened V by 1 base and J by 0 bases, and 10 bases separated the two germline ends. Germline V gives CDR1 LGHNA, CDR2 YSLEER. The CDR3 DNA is TGCGCCAGCAGCCAAGGTCAGCCGAGCTCTGGGGCCAACGTCCTGACTTTC. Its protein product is CASSQGQPSSGANVLTF.

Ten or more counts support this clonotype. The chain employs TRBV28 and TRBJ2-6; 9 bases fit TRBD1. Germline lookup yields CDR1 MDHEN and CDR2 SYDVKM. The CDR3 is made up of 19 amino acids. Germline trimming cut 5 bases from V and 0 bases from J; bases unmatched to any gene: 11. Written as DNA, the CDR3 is TGTGCCAGCAGTCCTCATCGGACAGGGGACAGCTCTGGGGCCAACGTCCTGACTTTC. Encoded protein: CASSPHRTGDSSGANVLTF.

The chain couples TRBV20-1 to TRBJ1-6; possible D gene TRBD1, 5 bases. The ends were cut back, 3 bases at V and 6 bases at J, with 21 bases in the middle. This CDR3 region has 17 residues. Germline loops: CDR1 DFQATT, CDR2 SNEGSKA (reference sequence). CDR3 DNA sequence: TGCAGTGCTAGTAGCTTGGGGCGGAGTAAAAGTAATTCACCCCTCCACTTT. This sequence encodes CSASSLGRSKSNSPLHF.

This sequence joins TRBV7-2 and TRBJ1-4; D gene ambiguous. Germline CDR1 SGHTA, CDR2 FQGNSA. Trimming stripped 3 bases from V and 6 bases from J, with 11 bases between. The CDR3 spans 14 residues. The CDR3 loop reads CASSLRSGDEKLFF. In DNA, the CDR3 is TGTGCCAGCAGCTTGAGGTCCGGTGATGAAAAACTGTTTTTT. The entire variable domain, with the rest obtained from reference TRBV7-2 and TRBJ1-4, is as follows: GAGVSQSPSNKVTEKGKDVELRCDPISGHTALYWYRQSLGQGLEFLIYFQGNSAPDKSGLPSDRFSAERTGGSVSTLTIQRTQQEDSAVYLCASSLRSGDEKLFFGSGTQLSVL.

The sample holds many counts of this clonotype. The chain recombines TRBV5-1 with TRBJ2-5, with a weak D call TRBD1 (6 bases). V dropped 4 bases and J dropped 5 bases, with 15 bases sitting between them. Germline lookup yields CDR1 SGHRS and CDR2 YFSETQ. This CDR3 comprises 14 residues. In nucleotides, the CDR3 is TGCGCCAGCAGCGTACAGGGTCAGGTGGAGACCCAGTACTTC. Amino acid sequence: CASSVQGQVETQYF.

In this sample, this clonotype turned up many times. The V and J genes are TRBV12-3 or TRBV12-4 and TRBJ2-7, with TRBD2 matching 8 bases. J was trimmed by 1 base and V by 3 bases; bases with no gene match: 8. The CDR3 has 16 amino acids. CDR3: CASSLGLKRGSYEQYF. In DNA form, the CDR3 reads TGTGCCAGCAGTTTGGGTCTGAAGCGGGGGTCCTACGAGCAGTACTTC.

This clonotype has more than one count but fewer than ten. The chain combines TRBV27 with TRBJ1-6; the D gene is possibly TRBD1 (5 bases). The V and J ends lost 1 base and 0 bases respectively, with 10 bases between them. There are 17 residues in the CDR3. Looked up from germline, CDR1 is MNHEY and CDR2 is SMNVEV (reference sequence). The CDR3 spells CASSLWGDRSYNSPLHF. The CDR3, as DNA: TGTGCCAGCAGTTTATGGGGGGATCGCTCCTATAATTCACCCCTCCACTTT.

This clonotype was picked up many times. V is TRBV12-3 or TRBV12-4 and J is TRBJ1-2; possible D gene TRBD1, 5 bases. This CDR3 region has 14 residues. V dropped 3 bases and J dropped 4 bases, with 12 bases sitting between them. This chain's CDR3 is CASSFRGDGYGYTF. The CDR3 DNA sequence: TGTGCCAGCAGTTTCCGGGGGGACGGCTATGGCTACACCTTC.

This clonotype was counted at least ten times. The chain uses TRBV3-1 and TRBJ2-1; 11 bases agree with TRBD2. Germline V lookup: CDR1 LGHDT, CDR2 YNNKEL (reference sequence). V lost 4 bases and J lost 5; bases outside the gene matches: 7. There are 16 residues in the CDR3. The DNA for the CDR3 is TGTGCCAGCAGCCTTAGCGGGGGGGCCGGAAACAATGAGCAGTTCTTC. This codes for CASSLSGGAGNNEQFF.

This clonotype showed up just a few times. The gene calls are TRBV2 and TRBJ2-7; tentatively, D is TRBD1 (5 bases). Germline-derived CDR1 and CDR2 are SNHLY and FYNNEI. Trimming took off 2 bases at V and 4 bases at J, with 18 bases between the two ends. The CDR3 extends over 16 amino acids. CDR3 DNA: TGTGCCAGCAGTGAAATGTACAGCCCAAGGGGTTACGAGCAGTACTTC. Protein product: CASSEMYSPRGYEQYF. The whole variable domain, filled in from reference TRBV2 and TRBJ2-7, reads EPEVTQTPSHQVTQMGQEVILRCVPISNHLYFYWYRQILGQKVEFLVSFYNNEISEKSEIFDDQFSVERPDGSNFTLKIRSTKLEDSAMYFCASSEMYSPRGYEQYFGPGTRLTVT.

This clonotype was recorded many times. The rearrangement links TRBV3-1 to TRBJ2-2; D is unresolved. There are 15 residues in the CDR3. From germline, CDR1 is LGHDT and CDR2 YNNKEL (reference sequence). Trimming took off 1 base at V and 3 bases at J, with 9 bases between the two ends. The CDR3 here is CASSQANSYTGELFF. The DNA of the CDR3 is TGTGCCAGCAGCCAAGCAAACAGTTACACCGGGGAGCTGTTTTTT.

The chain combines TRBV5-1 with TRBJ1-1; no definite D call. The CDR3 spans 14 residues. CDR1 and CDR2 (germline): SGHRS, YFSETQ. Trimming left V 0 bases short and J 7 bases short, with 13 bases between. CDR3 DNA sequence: TGCGCCAGCAGCTTGGGAGCAAATTGGGTTGAAGCTTTCTTT. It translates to CASSLGANWVEAFF. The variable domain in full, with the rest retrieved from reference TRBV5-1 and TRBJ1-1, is KAGVTQTPRYLIKTRGQQVTLSCSPISGHRSVSWYQQTPGQGLQFLFEYFSETQRNKGNFPGRFSGRQFSNSRSEMNVSTLELGDSALYLCASSLGANWVEAFFGQGTRLTVV.

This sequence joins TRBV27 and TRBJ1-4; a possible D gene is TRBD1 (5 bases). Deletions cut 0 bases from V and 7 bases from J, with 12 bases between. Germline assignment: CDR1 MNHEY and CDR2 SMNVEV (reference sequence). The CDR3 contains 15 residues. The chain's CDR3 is CASSLSRQGGEKLFF. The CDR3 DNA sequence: TGTGCCAGCAGTTTATCGAGGCAGGGCGGTGAAAAACTGTTTTTT.

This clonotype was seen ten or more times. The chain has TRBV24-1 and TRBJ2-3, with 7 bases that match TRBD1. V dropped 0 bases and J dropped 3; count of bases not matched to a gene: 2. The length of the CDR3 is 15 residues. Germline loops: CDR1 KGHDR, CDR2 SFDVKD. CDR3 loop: CATSDLTGETDTQYF. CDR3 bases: TGTGCCACCAGTGATTTGACAGGGGAAACAGATACGCAGTATTTT.

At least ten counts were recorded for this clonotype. CDR3 residues: CASSLGVGYSNNEQFF. CDR3 sequence (DNA): TGTGCCAGCAGTTTAGGTGTGGGGTACAGTAACAATGAGCAGTTCTTC. V gene TRBV27 combines with J gene TRBJ2-1; D call uncertain. V lost 2 bases and J 5 bases, leaving 16 bases between the germline ends. In germline, CDR1 is MNHEY, CDR2 SMNVEV (reference sequence). The CDR3 contains 16 residues.